The 25 T cell receptor beta chains presented below share a single source sample, sequenced in a study of blood T cell repertoires in COVID-19. Using immunoSEQ multiplex PCR, the repertoire was profiled, and TCRdb retains in-frame clones only, with some absent. This sample has 300,000 to 400,000 clones, with 80% to 90% found just once. Material: PBMCs or T cells enriched from blood (not recorded which). These receptors came from a man between 18 and 29 years old who had recovered from COVID-19.

The chain is built from TRBV27 and TRBJ2-7, with 9 nucleotides matching TRBD1. Losses at the gene ends were 8 bases for V and 6 bases for J; bases not matched to a gene: 11. The CDR3 loop spans 14 amino acids. Germline V gives CDR1 MNHEY, CDR2 SMNVEV (reference sequence). The CDR3 region is CASGNSDRGGEQYF. The DNA for the CDR3 is TGTGCCAGCGGTAACTCGGACAGGGGAGGCGAGCAGTACTTC.

The chain employs TRBV30 and TRBJ1-5; tentatively, D is TRBD1 (5 bases). Trimming stripped 1 base from V and 6 bases from J, with 16 bases between. Germline V CDR1 and CDR2: GTSNPN, SVGIG (reference sequence). This CDR3 is built from 15 residues. CDR3 nucleotide sequence: TGTGCCTGGAGTGCCTTTGGGGGGTCCGTTCAGCCCCAGCATTTT. This translates into CAWSAFGGSVQPQHF.

V gene TRBV7-6 combines with J gene TRBJ1-5, with D unclear. Germline CDR1 and CDR2: SGHVS and FNYEAQ. There are 13 residues in the CDR3. The V end was cut by 1 base, the J end by 4 bases, with 5 bases between. CDR3 nucleotide sequence: TGTGCCAGCAGCTTAGAGAGGAATCAGCCCCAGCATTTT. Protein product: CASSLERNQPQHF.

This clone was observed once. V gene TRBV5-1 combines with J gene TRBJ1-1; TRBD1 matches at 7 bases. The germline CDR1 and CDR2 sequences are SGHRS and YFSETQ. The junction had 6 bases not matched to a gene; V was cut back by 4 bases and J by 9 bases. There are 12 residues in the CDR3. Here the CDR3 reads CASSMGQSQAFF. CDR3 DNA sequence: TGCGCCAGCAGCATGGGACAGAGTCAAGCTTTCTTT.

The gene calls are TRBV6-5 and TRBJ1-1, with D unclear. V lost 6 bases and J 4 bases, leaving 12 bases between the germline ends. Germline-derived CDR1 and CDR2 are MNHEY and SVGAGI. CDR3 length: 13 amino acids. The CDR3 loop is CASSQPPSTEAFF. In DNA, the CDR3 is TGTGCCAGCAGCCAACCACCGAGCACTGAAGCTTTCTTT.

The V call is TRBV7-9, the J call TRBJ2-2; perhaps TRBD1 as D (6 bases). Trimming removed 8 bases at V and 11 bases at J, with 9 bases between. This CDR3 is built from 10 residues. CDR1 is SEHNR and CDR2 is FQNEAQ in the germline V gene (reference sequence). The CDR3 loop is CASAGTELFF. The CDR3 DNA is TGTGCCAGCGCCGGGACAGAGCTGTTTTTT. Complete variable domain (other parts from reference TRBV7-9 and TRBJ2-2): DTGVSQNPRHKITKRGQNVTFRCDPISEHNRLYWYRQTLGQGPEFLTYFQNEAQLEKSRLLSDRFSAERPKGSFSTLEIQRTEQGDSAMYLCASAGTELFFGEGSRLTVL.

The chain joins TRBV12-3 or TRBV12-4 to TRBJ1-2, with 7 bases lining up with TRBD1. V dropped 5 bases and J dropped 8; count of bases not matched to a gene: 8. The CDR3 has 13 amino acids. CDR3 nucleotide sequence: TGTGCCAGCAGTACGGGACAGATAAGGGGCTACACCTTC. Its protein is CASSTGQIRGYTF.

The chain links TRBV30 to TRBJ1-2; 7 bases fit TRBD1. The CDR3 totals 14 residues. Per the germline V gene, CDR1 is GTSNPN and CDR2 is SVGIG (reference sequence). V dropped 2 bases and J dropped 4; count of bases not matched to a gene: 7. CDR3 residues: CAWSWAGGSYGYTF. The CDR3 DNA sequence: TGTGCCTGGAGTTGGGCAGGGGGTTCCTATGGCTACACCTTC.

V and J are TRBV27 and TRBJ1-2, with 12 bases that match TRBD1. The CDR3 contains 16 residues. Losses at the gene ends were 4 bases for V and 6 bases for J; bases not matched to a gene: 9. CDR1 MNHEY and CDR2 SMNVEV come from the germline V gene (reference sequence). Here the CDR3 reads CASSSTRDRGRDGYTF. In DNA, the CDR3 is TGTGCCAGCAGTTCCACCCGGGACAGGGGGCGTGATGGCTACACCTTC.

The chain joins TRBV9 to TRBJ2-1; possible D gene TRBD2, 7 bases. Germline V CDR1 and CDR2: SGDLS, YYNGEE. V was trimmed by 8 bases and J by 7 bases, leaving 16 bases between them. This CDR3 is 13 amino acids long. This chain's CDR3 is CASSHGGTNEQFF. The CDR3 DNA reads TGTGCCAGTTCCCACGGGGGGACAAATGAGCAGTTCTTC. Full variable domain (outside the CDR3, taken from reference TRBV9 and TRBJ2-1): DSGVTQTPKHLITATGQRVTLRCSPRSGDLSVYWYQQSLDQGLQFLIQYYNGEERAKGNILERFSAQQFPDLHSELNLSSLELGDSALYFCASSHGGTNEQFFGPGTRLTVL.

The chain joins TRBV4-3 to TRBJ2-7; tentatively, D is TRBD2 (7 bases). CDR1 is LGHNA and CDR2 is YSLEER in the germline V gene. This CDR3 is built from 17 residues. Between the trimmed V and J ends, which lost 0 bases and 1 base, there was a span of 16 bases. The CDR3 loop reads CASSQDQRDKESYEQYF. In DNA, the CDR3 is TGCGCCAGCAGCCAAGACCAGCGGGACAAGGAGTCCTACGAGCAGTACTTC.

The genes are TRBV6-5 and TRBJ1-5; the D is unclear. This CDR3 spans 14 amino acids. V was shortened by 7 bases and J by 7 bases, with 17 bases between the two germline ends. Germline V CDR1 and CDR2: MNHEY, SVGAGI. The chain's CDR3 is CASIRTFPGQPQHF. In DNA, the CDR3 is TGTGCCAGCATACGGACCTTCCCGGGGCAGCCCCAGCATTTT.

The chain recombines TRBV28 with TRBJ1-1; maybe TRBD1 (5 bases). CDR3 length: 11 amino acids. Germline CDR1 is MDHEN and CDR2 is SYDVKM. V was trimmed by 3 bases and J by 11 bases, leaving 10 bases between them. CDR3 nucleotides: TGTGCCAGCAGTTTCGGGGGTAGGGCTTTCTTT. Amino acid sequence: CASSFGGRAFF.

In its sample, this clone was seen once. The chain couples TRBV11-2 to TRBJ2-7; the D gene is possibly TRBD2 (6 bases). V lost 4 bases and J 10 bases, leaving 17 bases between the germline ends. The CDR3 consists of 13 residues. CDR1 and CDR2 (germline): SGHAT, FQNNGV. The CDR3 loop is CASSYNEGGPQYF. The CDR3 bases are TGTGCCAGCAGCTATAACGAAGGAGGGCCACAGTACTTC. The whole variable domain, filled in from reference TRBV11-2 and TRBJ2-7, reads EAGVAQSPRYKIIEKRQSVAFWCNPISGHATLYWYQQILGQGPKLLIQFQNNGVVDDSQLPKDRFSAERLKGVDSTLKIQPAKLEDSAVYLCASSYNEGGPQYFGPGTRLTVT.

The rearrangement joins TRBV4-2 to TRBJ1-1, with D perhaps TRBD1 (6 bases). V was pared by 1 base and J by 4 bases, with 31 bases between. The CDR3 is made up of 21 amino acids. CDR1 and CDR2 (germline): LGHNA, YNFKEQ. DNA for the CDR3: TGTGCCAGCAGCCAAGTGAGGGTTTCGAATAGTCGGGGGGCGCTTAGCACTGAAGCTTTCTTT. The encoded protein is CASSQVRVSNSRGALSTEAFF.

The CDR3 is CASSYGSGDSYEQYF. The CDR3 bases are TGTGCCAGCAGTTACGGCAGCGGGGATTCCTACGAGCAGTACTTC. The rearrangement uses TRBV6-5 and TRBJ2-7; TRBD2 agrees at 7 bases. After removal of 2 bases from V and 1 base from J, the junction contained 5 bases not matched to a gene. The CDR3 length is 15 residues. Looked up from germline, CDR1 is MNHEY and CDR2 is SVGAGI.

This rearrangement joins TRBV5-1 to TRBJ1-2, with 7 bases that match TRBD1. Germline CDR1 reads SGHRS; CDR2 reads YFSETQ. The length of the CDR3 is 17 residues. V gave up 3 bases and J gave up 4 bases; unmatched junction bases: 15. The CDR3 is CASSWKTGQPGSYGYTF. The CDR3, as DNA: TGCGCCAGCAGCTGGAAGACGGGACAGCCTGGTAGCTATGGCTACACCTTC.

This sequence joins TRBV5-6 and TRBJ1-3, with 8 bases identical to TRBD1. V was clipped by 4 bases and J by 0 bases; unmatched bases: 3. This CDR3 is 15 amino acids long. Germline V gene sequence: CDR1 SGHDT, CDR2 YYEEEE. CDR3 sequence reads: CASSRQGSSGNTIYF. CDR3 sequence (DNA): TGTGCCAGCAGCCGACAGGGGAGCTCTGGAAACACCATATATTTT.

This clone was seen more than once but under ten times. J is TRBJ2-1 and V is TRBV5-4; 8 nucleotides align to TRBD1. Unmatched junction bases numbered 9, after V lost 0 bases and J lost 7 bases. CDR3 size: 16 residues. Germline lookup yields CDR1 SGHNT and CDR2 YYREEE (reference sequence). This CDR3 is CASSLANTGGTNEQFF. Here the CDR3 DNA reads TGTGCCAGCAGCTTGGCCAATACAGGGGGTACGAATGAGCAGTTCTTC.

The J gene is TRBJ2-6, the V gene TRBV27; 7 bases fit TRBD2. V gave up 2 bases and J gave up 2 bases; unmatched junction bases: 0. The length of the CDR3 is 15 residues. Germline V gene lookup returns CDR1 MNHEY and CDR2 SMNVEV (reference sequence). CDR3 loop: CASSLGGAGANVLTF. In DNA, the CDR3 is TGTGCCAGCAGTTTAGGGGGGGCTGGGGCCAACGTCCTGACTTTC.

This clone was counted at least ten times. This rearrangement joins TRBV4-1 to TRBJ2-3; D ambiguous. The CDR3 loop spans 16 amino acids. The germline CDR1 and CDR2 sequences are MGHRA and YSYEKL. V was trimmed by 4 bases and J by 1 base, leaving 15 bases between them. CDR3 nucleotides: TGCGCCAGCAGCCCGCTGGGCCCACGACGCACAGATACGCAGTATTTT. This codes for CASSPLGPRRTDTQYF.

This chain connects TRBV4-1 to TRBJ2-1; D uncertain. With 0 bases removed from V and 0 bases from J, the gap between germline ends came to 12 bases. Germline V gene sequence: CDR1 MGHRA, CDR2 YSYEKL. CDR3 length: 17 residues. CDR3 sequence (DNA): TGCGCCAGCAGCCAAGATCGAGCGCAAAGCTCCTACAATGAGCAGTTCTTC. Protein: CASSQDRAQSSYNEQFF.

This clone was seen a few times. The V call is TRBV29-1, the J call TRBJ2-7, with 8 bases matching TRBD2. V was pared by 2 bases and J by 4 bases, with 19 bases of the junction left unmatched. Germline loops: CDR1 SQVTM, CDR2 ANQGSEA. This CDR3 is built from 18 residues. The CDR3 reads CSVERPQRERITQYEQYF. The CDR3 region has the DNA TGCAGCGTTGAACGGCCCCAGCGGGAGAGAATCACCCAATACGAGCAGTACTTC.

The chain couples TRBV7-7 to TRBJ2-5, with 15 bases identical to TRBD2. CDR3 length: 17 amino acids. V shed 3 bases and J 6 bases; nucleotides not matched to a gene: 8. Germline V lookup: CDR1 SSHAT, CDR2 FNYEAQ (reference sequence). The CDR3 bases are TGTGCCAGCAGCTTGGAGTTGGGACTAGCGGGGGGTCAGACCCAGTACTTC. Translation gives CASSLELGLAGGQTQYF.

The V and J genes are TRBV28 and TRBJ2-1; maybe TRBD2 (7 bases). Looked up from germline, CDR1 is MDHEN and CDR2 is SYDVKM. Deletions cut 8 bases from V and 4 bases from J, with 15 bases between. The length of the CDR3 is 14 residues. The CDR3 DNA follows: TGTGCCAGCGTAAAGGGGGGGAATTACAATGAGCAGTTCTTC. It codes for CASVKGGNYNEQFF.